The source of this T cell receptor (beta chain) is a study of T-cell reconstitution after alpha-beta-depleted transplantation in children. In its sample, this clonotype was seen many times. Preparation of the TCRbeta library used unique molecular identifiers. TCRdb ran MiXCR on the PCR reads and lists one entry per CDR3 protein. This table holds about 610,000 distinct CDR3 sequences, roughly 10% found once. The CDR3 totals 15 residues. Germline V gene lookup returns CDR1 SGHTA and CDR2 FQGNSA. V gave up 5 bases and J gave up 4 bases, with 15 bases separating them. The clonotype was recovered from a human donor who donated a stem cell graft to a child with acute myeloid leukemia. Source: PBMCs from the stem cell graft donor, taken from the stem cell graft. The gene calls are TRBV7-2 and TRBJ2-1, with D tentatively TRBD2 (6 bases). DNA of the CDR3: TGTGCCAGCAGCCTTGCGACTAGGGTATACAATGAGCAGTTCTTC. Protein product: CASSLATRVYNEQFF.